This TCR beta chain was captured by sequencing in a study of regulatory T cells in long-lasting Graves disease. General study results and limits: Whereas about a thousand public clonotypes were shared by new patients, persistent patients shared more, at over 2,500.

With respect to this clonotype: Antigen specificity is unknown.

CDR3 regions were amplified by Arm-PCR using iRepertoire HTBI primers to build TCR beta libraries. TCRdb passed the multiplex PCR reads through MiXCR, listing each CDR3 protein once. This sample carries 400,000 to 500,000 distinct CDR3 sequences, over 12% of them seen once, and the ten largest clones take roughly 7.7%. With 6 bases removed from V and 5 bases from J, the gap between germline ends came to 22 bases. Germline V gene data show CDR1 as MDHEN and CDR2 as SYDVKM. This CDR3 has 16 amino acids. Time point indicated: newly diagnosed GD, antithyroid drugs for less than 3 months. RNA extracted from PBMCs served as the sequencing template. It was an endocrinology department in Xi'an, China, that provided the patients. The data also belong to a second study, concerning T cells in Graves' hyperthyroidism and ophthalmopathy.

Source: peripheral blood mononuclear cells (PBMCs), taken at new diagnosis, from a patient treated with antithyroid drugs. The sequence was collected from a woman aged 40-49 years with Graves disease. The rearrangement joins TRBV28 to TRBJ2-5; TRBD2 might be the D (6 bases). CDR3 nucleotides: TGTGCCAGCAGCCTTGGAGTTTGGGGGGTGGGGGAGACCCAGTACTTC. The encoded protein is CASSLGVWGVGETQYF.